The following is a TCR beta chain sequence with its context. This sample is drawn from a study of shared clonotypes between healthy human individuals. CDR1 and CDR2 (germline): SGHKS, YYEKEE (reference sequence). This CDR3 contains 13 residues. The V and J ends lost 4 bases and 1 base respectively, with 8 bases between them. The table came from immunoSEQ multiplex PCR; TCRdb's copy has only in-frame clones and leaves some out. The data contain roughly 2,500,000 clones, 80% to 95% of them singletons. This TCR was recovered from a man younger than 35 in good health. Some clones in this sample may be carry-over from other donors' samples. Sequences were obtained from naive CD4+ T cells from PBMCs. The subset denotes: CD45RA+ positively selected. The V gene is TRBV5-5, the J gene TRBJ2-5; D might be TRBD1 or TRBD2, each matching 5 bases. The CDR3 is CASSHGTQETQYF. CDR3 bases: TGTGCCAGCAGCCACGGGACCCAAGAGACCCAGTACTTC.